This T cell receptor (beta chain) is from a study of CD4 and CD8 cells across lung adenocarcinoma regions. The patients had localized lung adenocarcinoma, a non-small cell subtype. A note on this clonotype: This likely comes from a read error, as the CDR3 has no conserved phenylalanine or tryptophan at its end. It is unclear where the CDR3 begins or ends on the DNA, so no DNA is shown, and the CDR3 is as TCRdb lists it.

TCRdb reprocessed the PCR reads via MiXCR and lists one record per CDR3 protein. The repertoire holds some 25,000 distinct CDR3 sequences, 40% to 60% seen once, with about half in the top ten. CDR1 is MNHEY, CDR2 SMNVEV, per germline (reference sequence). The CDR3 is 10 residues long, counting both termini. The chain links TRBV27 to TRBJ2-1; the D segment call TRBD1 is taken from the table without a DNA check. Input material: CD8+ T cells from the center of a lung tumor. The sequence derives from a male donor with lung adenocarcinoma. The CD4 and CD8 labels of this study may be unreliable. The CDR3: CAKTMGRVIL.